These 12 T cell receptor beta chains originate from one sample sequenced in a study of T cell repertoires in cytomegalovirus infection. TCRdb analysed the reads with MiXCR anew, one entry per CDR3 protein. The data show under 800,000 distinct CDR3 sequences, with roughly 26% seen just once and 8% held by the top ten. Sequenced material: CD8+ T cells from PBMCs. The receptor set was obtained from a human donor in good health (CMV status not recorded). Some clones in this sample may be carry-over from other donors' samples.

The chain carries TRBV6-2 or TRBV6-3 and TRBJ2-7, with 9 bases that match TRBD1. CDR3 length equals 16 residues. Germline CDR1 is MNHEY and CDR2 is SVGEGT. Trimming removed 2 bases from V and 3 bases from J; junction bases left unmatched: 8. CDR3 in amino acids: CASSYKPGTGNYEQYV. In DNA form, the CDR3 reads TGTGCCAGCAGTTACAAACCCGGGACAGGGAACTACGAGCAGTACGTC.

A few counts support this clonotype. The chain employs TRBV7-6 and TRBJ2-1; TRBD2 aligns across 11 bases. The CDR3 length is 20 residues. The V segment lost 3 bases and the J segment 2 bases; nucleotides outside the gene matches: 15. Germline V CDR1 and CDR2: SGHVS, FNYEAQ. CDR3 in DNA: TGTGCCAGCAGCTTTAGATATACGTATAGCGGGGGGGGACCCTACAATGAGCAGTTCTTC. Its protein is CASSFRYTYSGGGPYNEQFF.

The V call is TRBV20-1, the J call TRBJ1-5, with D perhaps TRBD1 (5 bases). V shed 5 bases and J shed 4 bases, with 9 bases lying between them. Germline loops: CDR1 DFQATT, CDR2 SNEGSKA (reference sequence). CDR3 length equals 12 residues. The chain's CDR3 is CSAHQGNQPQHF. The CDR3 DNA follows: TGCAGTGCTCACCAGGGAAATCAGCCCCAGCATTTT.

This clonotype was counted ten times or more. This chain links TRBV28 with TRBJ1-1; D is ambiguous. The germline gives CDR1 MDHEN, CDR2 SYDVKM. Between the trimmed V and J ends, which lost 3 bases and 3 bases, there was a span of 11 bases. This CDR3 is 14 amino acids long. The CDR3 DNA reads TGTGCCAGCAGTTTCCTTGGGGTAGACACTGAAGCTTTCTTT. It encodes CASSFLGVDTEAFF.

This clonotype was picked up many times. This chain uses TRBV6-5 with TRBJ2-3, with unresolved D. The CDR3 length is 16 residues. Trimming took off 2 bases at V and 1 base at J, with 13 bases between the two ends. CDR1 is MNHEY, CDR2 SVGAGI, per germline. CDR3 sequence (DNA): TGTGCCAGCAGTTACGATGGATCGAGTGGCACAGATACGCAGTATTTT. Translating it yields CASSYDGSSGTDTQYF.

As to this clonotype: The junction departs from germline at one end; a sequencing error may be responsible. The chain links TRBV10-3 to TRBJ2-3, with 9 bases identical to TRBD2. The CDR3 is made up of 15 amino acids. The germline V gene has CDR1 ENHRY and CDR2 SYGVKD. The CDR3 spells CAISELAGDTVTQYF. The CDR3 DNA reads TGTGCCATCAGTGAATTAGCGGGGGATACAGTTACGCAGTATTTT.

The sample holds a few counts of this clonotype. The chain carries TRBV15 and TRBJ1-5; D perhaps matches TRBD1 (5 bases). CDR1 and CDR2 (germline): LNHNV, YYDKDF (reference sequence). Trimming left V 6 bases short and J 3 bases short, with 15 bases between. CDR3 length equals 15 residues. As DNA, the CDR3 is TGTGCCACCAGGCTTCGGTCAGGACACAATCAGCCCCAGCATTTT. Translating gives CATRLRSGHNQPQHF.

The DNA of the CDR3 is TGTGCCAGTAGAAAACAGGGGAATGAGCAGTTCTTC. As protein: CASRKQGNEQFF. The rearrangement links TRBV19 to TRBJ2-1; 7 nucleotides match TRBD1. The CDR3 loop spans 12 amino acids. Germline trimming cut 6 bases from V and 7 bases from J; bases unmatched to any gene: 3. CDR1 LNHDA and CDR2 SQIVND come from the germline V gene (reference sequence).

V gene TRBV6-1 combines with J gene TRBJ2-6; a weak D match, TRBD1 (6 bases). V was pared by 5 bases and J by 0 bases, with 14 bases between. The CDR3 spans 17 residues. Germline CDR1 and CDR2: MNHNS and SASEGT. CDR3 residues: CASSSAGEDSGANVLTF. The CDR3 DNA follows: TGTGCCAGCAGTTCGGCAGGGGAAGACTCTGGGGCCAACGTCCTGACTTTC.

There are a few counts of this clonotype. V and J are TRBV20-1 and TRBJ2-7; 11 nucleotides line up with TRBD2. Germline V CDR1 and CDR2: DFQATT, SNEGSKA (reference sequence). The CDR3 loop spans 15 amino acids. J gave up 0 bases and V 6 bases, and 7 bases lay outside the gene matches. In DNA, the CDR3 is TGCAGTGCCTTTAGACTAGCGGGGAACTCCTACGAGCAGTACTTC. This encodes CSAFRLAGNSYEQYF.

This clonotype was observed at least ten times. V gene TRBV15 combines with J gene TRBJ1-1; D is unresolved. Looked up from germline, CDR1 is LNHNV and CDR2 is YYDKDF (reference sequence). The germline V and J ends were trimmed by 6 bases and 0 bases, with 8 bases remaining between them. The CDR3 length is 13 residues. Here the CDR3 DNA reads TGTGCCACCAGTTGGTCCATGAACACTGAAGCTTTCTTT. Translated, it gives CATSWSMNTEAFF.

This clonotype was counted a few times. J is TRBJ2-4 and V is TRBV7-9; TRBD1 or TRBD2 may be the D gene (5 bases each). The germline CDR1 and CDR2 sequences are SEHNR and FQNEAQ (reference sequence). This CDR3 has 16 residues. V was cut by 5 bases and J by 0 bases, with 14 bases left in between. This chain's CDR3 is CASSPHSGRAKNIQYF. The CDR3 nucleotides are TGTGCCAGCAGCCCCCACTCGGGACGAGCCAAAAACATTCAGTACTTC.